This TCR beta chain stems from a study of cytomegalovirus exposure and HLA in healthy donors. 13 Jbeta primers and 60 Vbeta primers were used for the PCR. Libraries were prepared by immunoSEQ multiplex PCR; TCRdb keeps only in-frame clonotypes and omits some of them. The repertoire holds some 81,000 clones, with around 70% as singletons. In the case of this clone: The antigen is unknown.

Trimming took 4 bases from V and 2 from J; bases not matched to a gene: 7. CDR1 and CDR2 (germline): MGHRA, YSYEKL. This CDR3 has 15 residues. Regarding the study as a whole: A later examination showed that TCR association rates differed by HLA locus, with DRB1 most and HLA-C fewest. Several top significant clusters appeared, in a later analysis, to be linked to common viral pathogens. In vitro data verified three CMV-associated chains as specific for CMV antigens.

The sequence derives from a woman aged 40 to 50 in good health and CMV-seropositive. V gene TRBV4-1 combines with J gene TRBJ1-2; 7 positions agree with TRBD1. The specimen was PBMCs. The CDR3 protein is CASSPFRDSNYGYTF. The CDR3 DNA reads as TGCGCCAGCAGCCCGTTCCGGGACAGCAACTATGGCTACACCTTC.